The 13 T cell receptor beta chains given below trace back to one sample, sequenced in a study of blood T cell repertoires in COVID-19. The protocol was immunoSEQ multiplex PCR, while the TCRdb copy is restricted to in-frame clones and leaves out a portion. Among some 300,000 clones, 85% to 90% were seen once, and the ten largest hold just under 6.5%. Specimen: peripheral blood. These receptors all come from a woman aged 45-60 years with COVID-19, enrolled during active disease.

J is TRBJ2-1 and V is TRBV11-3; weak D call: TRBD2 (6 bases). CDR1 is SGHNT and CDR2 is YENEEA in the germline V gene. The length of the CDR3 is 15 residues. V lost 4 bases, J lost 3 bases, and 13 bases lay in between. This CDR3 reads CASSSDSGHYNEQFF. The CDR3 coding sequence is TGTGCCAGCAGCTCGGATAGCGGTCACTACAATGAGCAGTTCTTC.

The gene calls are TRBV5-8 and TRBJ2-7; the match to TRBD1 covers 8 bases. The germline V gene encodes CDR1 SGHTS and CDR2 YDEGEE. Trimming at V came to 7 bases and at J to 0 bases, leaving 6 bases not matched to a gene. CDR3 length: 14 amino acids. The CDR3, as DNA: TGTGCCAGCTCTAGGACAGGGCTCTCCTACGAGCAGTACTTC. Encoded protein: CASSRTGLSYEQYF.

The rearrangement links TRBV4-1 to TRBJ1-1; 9 bases map to TRBD1. The CDR3 has 13 residues. After removal of 7 bases from V and 10 bases from J, the junction contained 10 bases not matched to a gene. Germline CDR1 reads MGHRA; CDR2 reads YSYEKL. The CDR3 reads CASTQGLDRGAFF. CDR3 DNA sequence: TGCGCCAGCACCCAGGGGTTGGACAGGGGAGCTTTCTTT.

Comments on this clone: This CDR3 is also generated by other DNA sequences in the sample. The chain is built from TRBV2 and TRBJ1-2, with 7 bases fitting TRBD1. Trimming cost V 7 bases and J 4 bases; bases outside gene matches: 6. From germline, CDR1 is SNHLY and CDR2 FYNNEI. This CDR3 is 13 amino acids long. The CDR3, as DNA: TGTGCCAGCAAGGAGGACAGGACCTATGGCTACACCTTC. Translation gives CASKEDRTYGYTF.

The V gene is TRBV5-1, the J gene TRBJ2-7; TRBD2 agrees at 10 bases. Germline V gene data show CDR1 as SGHRS and CDR2 as YFSETQ. The CDR3 consists of 15 residues. The V and J ends lost 4 bases and 0 bases, in that order; junction bases with no gene match: 4. CDR3 coding DNA: TGCGCCAGCAGCGGGGGACTAGCGAGCTCCTACGAGCAGTACTTC. Translated, it gives CASSGGLASSYEQYF.

This chain joins TRBV11-2 and TRBJ2-7; perhaps TRBD2 as D (7 bases). From germline, CDR1 is SGHAT and CDR2 FQNNGV. This CDR3 is built from 15 residues. V gave up 0 bases and J gave up 5 bases, with 14 bases separating them. CDR3 protein: CASSLEGRGGDEQYF. DNA for the CDR3: TGTGCCAGCAGCTTAGAAGGCAGGGGAGGGGACGAGCAGTACTTC.

The V and J genes are TRBV29-1 and TRBJ1-1; D is uncertain. CDR3 length equals 12 residues. Looked up from germline, CDR1 is SQVTM and CDR2 is ANQGSEA. V dropped 6 bases and J dropped 5 bases, with 13 bases sitting between them. The CDR3 sequence is CSVTLGWTEAFF. DNA of the CDR3: TGCAGCGTGACTTTGGGTTGGACTGAAGCTTTCTTT. Combining the CDR3 with reference TRBV29-1 and TRBJ1-1 gives the whole variable domain SAVISQKPSRDICQRGTSLTIQCQVDSQVTMMFWYRQQPGQSLTLIATANQGSEATYESGFVIDKFPISRPNLTFSTLTVSNMSPEDSSIYLCSVTLGWTEAFFGQGTRLTVV.

The chain recombines TRBV4-2 with TRBJ1-1; D not certain. Trimming took 6 bases from V and 4 from J, leaving 15 bases between them. This CDR3 spans 14 amino acids. Germline-derived CDR1 and CDR2 are LGHNA and YNFKEQ. The CDR3 region is CASRGLLGSTEAFF. The CDR3 DNA is TGTGCCAGCAGAGGCCTTTTGGGGAGCACTGAAGCTTTCTTT.

This chain links TRBV6-1 with TRBJ2-1; D is ambiguous. This CDR3 is built from 14 residues. Germline CDR1 and CDR2: MNHNS and SASEGT. Trimming took 2 bases from V and 0 from J, leaving 5 bases between them. DNA of the CDR3: TGTGCCAGCAGTGAACCCAGCTCCTACAATGAGCAGTTCTTC. Translated, it gives CASSEPSSYNEQFF.

The chain recombines TRBV9 with TRBJ2-7; TRBD2 aligns across 7 bases. From germline, CDR1 is SGDLS and CDR2 YYNGEE. This CDR3 is 14 amino acids long. V was pared by 5 bases and J by 3 bases, with 8 bases of the junction left unmatched. The CDR3 loop reads CASSRGVDGYEQYF. The CDR3 DNA follows: TGTGCCAGCAGTCGGGGGGTAGACGGCTACGAGCAGTACTTC. Filled out from reference TRBV9 and TRBJ2-7, the complete variable domain reads DSGVTQTPKHLITATGQRVTLRCSPRSGDLSVYWYQQSLDQGLQFLIQYYNGEERAKGNILERFSAQQFPDLHSELNLSSLELGDSALYFCASSRGVDGYEQYFGPGTRLTVT.

This chain uses TRBV29-1 with TRBJ2-3; 7 positions agree with TRBD1. CDR1 and CDR2 from the germline V gene are SQVTM and ANQGSEA. After removal of 3 bases from V and 4 bases from J, the junction contained 4 bases not matched to a gene. This CDR3 has 13 amino acids. CDR3 residues: CSVDEGAPDTQYF. CDR3 DNA sequence: TGCAGCGTTGACGAGGGGGCCCCAGATACGCAGTATTTT.

This chain links TRBV19 with TRBJ2-7; tentative D call: TRBD1 (6 bases). Germline CDR1 LNHDA, CDR2 SQIVND (reference sequence). V shed 2 bases and J shed 0 bases, with 17 bases lying between them. This CDR3 is 17 amino acids long. Here the CDR3 DNA reads TGTGCCAGTAGTATATCGGCTACAGGGTCGTTCTCCTACGAGCAGTACTTC. Its protein product is CASSISATGSFSYEQYF.

The chain links TRBV27 to TRBJ2-2; 7 bases fit TRBD2. The CDR3 sequence is 16 residues long. Trimming cost V 5 bases and J 4 bases; bases outside gene matches: 10. Germline-derived CDR1 and CDR2 are MNHEY and SMNVEV (reference sequence). The CDR3 sequence: CASSQQAGTSTGELFF. The CDR3 DNA reads TGTGCCAGCAGTCAACAAGCGGGAACGAGCACCGGGGAGCTGTTTTTT.